This entry features one T cell receptor beta chain sequence. The use of a sample-barcoded 5' primer and a J-beta primer mix characterized a second PCR of about 7 to 12 cycles. TCRdb reprocessed the 5' RACE reads with MiXCR, giving one entry per CDR3 protein. Among over 700,000 distinct CDR3 sequences listed, 25% were seen once. The data were obtained in a study of blood T cells in healthy people across ages. The sample was also linked to a second study, of T cells of mothers and their children.

Sequencing input: blood. This TCR was sampled from a boy between 5 and 17 years old in good health.

CDR3 loop: CSASWDRDEKLFF. The CDR3, as DNA: TGCAGTGCTAGCTGGGACAGGGACGAAAAACTGTTTTTT. The gene calls are TRBV20-1 and TRBJ1-4; the match to TRBD1 covers 9 bases. CDR3 size: 13 residues. J gave up 8 bases and V 3 bases, and 4 bases lay outside the gene matches. Germline V gene lookup returns CDR1 DFQATT and CDR2 SNEGSKA (reference sequence).